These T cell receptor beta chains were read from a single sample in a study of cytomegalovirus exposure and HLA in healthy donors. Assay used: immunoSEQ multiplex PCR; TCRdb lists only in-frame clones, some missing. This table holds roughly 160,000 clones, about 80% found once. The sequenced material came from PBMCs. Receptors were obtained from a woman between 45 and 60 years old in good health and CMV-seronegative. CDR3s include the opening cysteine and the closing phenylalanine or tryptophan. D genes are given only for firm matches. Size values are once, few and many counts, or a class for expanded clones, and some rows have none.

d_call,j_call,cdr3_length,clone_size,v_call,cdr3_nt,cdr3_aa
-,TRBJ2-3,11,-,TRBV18,TGTGCCAGCTCCCCTTCAGATACGCAGTATTTT,CASSPSDTQYF
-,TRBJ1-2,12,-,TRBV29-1,TGCAGCGTTGACCTCGGGGGCTATGGCTACACCTTC,CSVDLGGYGYTF
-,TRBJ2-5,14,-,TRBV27,TGTGCCAGCAGTTTTAGCCAGGGGTGGGAGACCCAGTACTTC,CASSFSQGWETQYF
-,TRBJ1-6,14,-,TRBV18,TGTGCCAGCTCACCAGGAACAGGAAATTCACCCCTCCACTTT,CASSPGTGNSPLHF
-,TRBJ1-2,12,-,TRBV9,TGTGCCAGCACCCCGGGGTTCTATGGCTACACCTTC,CASTPGFYGYTF
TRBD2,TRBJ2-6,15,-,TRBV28,TGTGCCAGCAGTTTGGGAGGGTCTGGGGCCAACGTCCTGACTTTC,CASSLGGSGANVLTF
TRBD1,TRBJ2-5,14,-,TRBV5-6,TGTGCCAGCAGCCGAGGGGGCCACCAAGAGACCCAGTACTTC,CASSRGGHQETQYF
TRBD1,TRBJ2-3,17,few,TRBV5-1,TGCGCCAGCAGCACGGGACAGAGGATGAGGGGCACAGATACGCAGTATTTT,CASSTGQRMRGTDTQYF
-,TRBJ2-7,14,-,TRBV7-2,TGTGCCAGCAGCCCGAGACAGAGCTCCTACGAGCAGTACTTC,CASSPRQSSYEQYF
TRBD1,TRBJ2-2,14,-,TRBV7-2,TGTGCCAGCAGCTTGGGGACAGGGTCCGGGGAGCTGTTTTTT,CASSLGTGSGELFF
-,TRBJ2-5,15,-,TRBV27,TGTGCCAGCAGTTTTGCGGCAGACCCTGGGGAGACCCAGTACTTC,CASSFAADPGETQYF
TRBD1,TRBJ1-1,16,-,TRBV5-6,TGTGCCAGCAGCTCCGGGACAGGCGGCCGGTACACTGAAGCTTTCTTT,CASSSGTGGRYTEAFF
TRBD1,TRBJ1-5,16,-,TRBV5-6,TGTGCCAGCAGCGCAATCCGGGACAGGGGGATGCAGCCCCAGCATTTT,CASSAIRDRGMQPQHF
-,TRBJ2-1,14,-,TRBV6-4,TGTGCCAGCAGTGAAACCGACAGATACAATGAGCAGTTCTTC,CASSETDRYNEQFF
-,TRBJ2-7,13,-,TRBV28,TGTGCCAGCGGATTATCATGGTCCTACGAGCAGTACTTC,CASGLSWSYEQYF
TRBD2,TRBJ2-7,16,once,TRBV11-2,TGTGCCAGCAGCTCACCACCCCTAGCGGACCACTACGAGCAGTACTTC,CASSSPPLADHYEQYF
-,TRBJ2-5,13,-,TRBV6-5,TGTGCCAGCAGTCTGGCGGTCCAAGAGACCCAGTACTTC,CASSLAVQETQYF
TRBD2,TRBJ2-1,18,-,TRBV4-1,TGCGCCAGCAGCCAAGGGGGACTAGCGGGGGGGCCGGGCAATGAGCAGTTCTTC,CASSQGGLAGGPGNEQFF
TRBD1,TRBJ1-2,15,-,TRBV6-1,TGTGCCAGCAGTGAAGGCGGAGGGGGCCTCTATGGCTACACCTTC,CASSEGGGGLYGYTF
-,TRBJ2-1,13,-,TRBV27,TGTGCCAGCAGGGGGCAGATAGTCGATGAGCAGTTCTTC,CASRGQIVDEQFF
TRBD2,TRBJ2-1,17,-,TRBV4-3,TGCGCCAGCAGCCAAGACACCGGGACTAGCTCCTACAATGAGCAGTTCTTC,CASSQDTGTSSYNEQFF
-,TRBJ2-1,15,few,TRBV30,TGTGCCTGGAGGGTATCGATACCAGGGAACAATGAGCAGTTCTTC,CAWRVSIPGNNEQFF
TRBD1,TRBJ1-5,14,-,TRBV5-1,TGCGCCAGCAGCTTGGCAGGGGGAGATCAGCCCCAGCATTTT,CASSLAGGDQPQHF
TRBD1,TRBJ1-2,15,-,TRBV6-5,TGTGCCAGCAGTACCTGGGACAGAGCTAACTATGGCTACACCTTC,CASSTWDRANYGYTF
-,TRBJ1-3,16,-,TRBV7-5,TGTGCCAGAAGCTCCCGGGACAGGGCCTCTGGAAACACCATATATTTT,CARSSRDRASGNTIYF
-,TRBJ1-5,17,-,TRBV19,TGTGCCAGTAGTATAGGAACAGGGACGGTAGGAAATCAGCCCCAGCATTTT,CASSIGTGTVGNQPQHF
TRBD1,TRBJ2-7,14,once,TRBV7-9,TGTGCCAGCAGCCCCGATAGGACAGGGTACGAGCAGTACTTC,CASSPDRTGYEQYF
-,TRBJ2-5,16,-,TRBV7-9,TGTGCCAGCAGCTTAGGGGCTAGCTACGGACAAGAGACCCAGTACTTC,CASSLGASYGQETQYF
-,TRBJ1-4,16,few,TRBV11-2,TGTGCCAGCAGCTTAGGTGTACAGGCCATTAATGAAAAACTGTTTTTT,CASSLGVQAINEKLFF
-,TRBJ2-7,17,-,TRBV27,TGTGCCAGCAGTTTTTCGGTTTTACCGACAGGCTCCTACGAGCAGTACTTC,CASSFSVLPTGSYEQYF
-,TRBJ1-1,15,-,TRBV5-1,TGCGCCAGCAGCTTTGTGCGGCGGAGCACCACTGAAGCTTTCTTT,CASSFVRRSTTEAFF
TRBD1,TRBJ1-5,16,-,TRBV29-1,TGCAGCGTGATCCGGGACAGCGGCTATAGCAATCAGCCCCAGCATTTT,CSVIRDSGYSNQPQHF
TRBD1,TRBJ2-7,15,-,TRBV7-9,TGTGCCAGCAGCTGGGAGAGACAGGGGAACTACGAGCAGTACTTC,CASSWERQGNYEQYF
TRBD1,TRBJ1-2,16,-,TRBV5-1,TGCGCCAGCAGCTTGTTTTTTTCGGGACAGGGATGGGGCTACACCTTC,CASSLFFSGQGWGYTF
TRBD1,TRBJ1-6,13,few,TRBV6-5,TGTGCCAGCAGTGGGACAGGGATATCACCCCTCCACTTT,CASSGTGISPLHF
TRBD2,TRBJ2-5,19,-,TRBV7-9,TGTGCCAGCAGCTCCCCCTCTAGCGGGGGGGCTATAAAGCTAGAGACCCAGTACTTC,CASSSPSSGGAIKLETQYF
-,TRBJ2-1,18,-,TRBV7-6,TGTGCCAGCAGCTTAGTGGGGTTGGGGACTGGACTATACAATGAGCAGTTCTTC,CASSLVGLGTGLYNEQFF
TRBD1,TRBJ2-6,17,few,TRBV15,TGTGCCACCAGGAAACAGGGGGCGAGGTCTGGGGCCAACGTCCTGACTTTC,CATRKQGARSGANVLTF
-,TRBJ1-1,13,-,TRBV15,TGTGCCACCAACTCTAGGGGTAACACTGAAGCTTTCTTT,CATNSRGNTEAFF
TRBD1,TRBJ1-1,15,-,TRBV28,TGTGCCAGCAAGCGGGGACAGGGGAGTCCCACTGAAGCTTTCTTT,CASKRGQGSPTEAFF
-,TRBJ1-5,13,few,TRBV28,TGTGCCAGCAGTTTAGTGAGGGCAGACCGACAGCATTTT,CASSLVRADRQHF
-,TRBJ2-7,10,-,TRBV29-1,TGCAGCGTTGCCCTAAACGAGCAGTACTTC,CSVALNEQYF
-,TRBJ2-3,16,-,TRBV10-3,TGTGCCATCAGCCCTCTGGGGGCCATAGGGACAGATACGCAGTATTTT,CAISPLGAIGTDTQYF
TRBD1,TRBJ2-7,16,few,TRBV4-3,TGCGCCAGCAGCCAAAAAACCGGGACAGGGGGGGACGAGCAGTACTTC,CASSQKTGTGGDEQYF
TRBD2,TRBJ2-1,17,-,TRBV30,TGTGCCTGGAGTGACGGACTAGCGGGAGTCCGGTTGAATGAGCAGTTCTTC,CAWSDGLAGVRLNEQFF
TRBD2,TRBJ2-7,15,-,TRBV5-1,TGCGCCAGCAGCTTGGCTAGCGGGAGTTTGGGCGAGCAGTACTTC,CASSLASGSLGEQYF
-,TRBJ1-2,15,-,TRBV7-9,TGTGCCAGCAGCTTAGCAGGGGCCGGCGCCTATGGCTACACCTTC,CASSLAGAGAYGYTF
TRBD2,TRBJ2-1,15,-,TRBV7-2,TGTGCCAGCAGCTTAGTAGCGGGAAACTACAATGAGCAGTTCTTC,CASSLVAGNYNEQFF
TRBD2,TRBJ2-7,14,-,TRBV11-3,TGTGCCAGCAGCCCGACTAGCGGGGGCTACGAGCAGTACTTC,CASSPTSGGYEQYF
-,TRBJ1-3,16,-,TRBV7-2,TGTGCCAGCAGCAGAGGGCAGGCCTCCTCTGGAAACACCATATATTTT,CASSRGQASSGNTIYF
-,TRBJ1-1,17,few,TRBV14,TGTGCCAGCAGCCAAGGCTCTAGGGCCCTGGGGAGGACTGAAGCTTTCTTT,CASSQGSRALGRTEAFF
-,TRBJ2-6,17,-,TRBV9,TGTGCCAGCAGCCCGAGGAGTACAGGGTGGGGGGCCAACGTCCTGACTTTC,CASSPRSTGWGANVLTF
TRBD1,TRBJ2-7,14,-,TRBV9,TGTGCCAGCAGCGTCGGACAGGGGAACTACGAGCAGTACTTC,CASSVGQGNYEQYF
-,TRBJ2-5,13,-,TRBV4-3,TGCGCCAGCAGCCAAGTTTCGGGGGAGACCCAGTACTTC,CASSQVSGETQYF
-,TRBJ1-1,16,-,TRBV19,TGTGCCAGTAGCATCCCAGACAGAAACATGAACACTGAAGCTTTCTTT,CASSIPDRNMNTEAFF